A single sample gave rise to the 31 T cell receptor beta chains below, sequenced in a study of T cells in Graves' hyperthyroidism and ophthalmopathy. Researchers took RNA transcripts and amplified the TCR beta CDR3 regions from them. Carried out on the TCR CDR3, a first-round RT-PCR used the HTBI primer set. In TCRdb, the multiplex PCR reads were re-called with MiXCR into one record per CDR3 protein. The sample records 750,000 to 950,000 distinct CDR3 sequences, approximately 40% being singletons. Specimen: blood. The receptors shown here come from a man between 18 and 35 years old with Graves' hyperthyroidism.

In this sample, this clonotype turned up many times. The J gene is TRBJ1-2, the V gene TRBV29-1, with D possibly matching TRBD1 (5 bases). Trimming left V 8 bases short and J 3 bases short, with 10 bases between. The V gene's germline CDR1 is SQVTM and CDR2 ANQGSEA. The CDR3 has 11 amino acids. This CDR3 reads CSSSTDYGYTF. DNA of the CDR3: TGCAGCTCCTCGACAGACTATGGCTACACCTTC. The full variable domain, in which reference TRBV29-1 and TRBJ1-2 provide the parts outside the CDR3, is SAVISQKPSRDICQRGTSLTIQCQVDSQVTMMFWYRQQPGQSLTLIATANQGSEATYESGFVIDKFPISRPNLTFSTLTVSNMSPEDSSIYLCSSSTDYGYTFGSGTRLTVV.

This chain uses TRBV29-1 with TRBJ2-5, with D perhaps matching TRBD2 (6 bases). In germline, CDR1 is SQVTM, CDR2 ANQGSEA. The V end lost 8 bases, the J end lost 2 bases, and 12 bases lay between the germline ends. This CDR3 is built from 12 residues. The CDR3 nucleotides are TGCAGCTTAGGCGGGGCACAAGAGACCCAGTACTTC. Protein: CSLGGAQETQYF.

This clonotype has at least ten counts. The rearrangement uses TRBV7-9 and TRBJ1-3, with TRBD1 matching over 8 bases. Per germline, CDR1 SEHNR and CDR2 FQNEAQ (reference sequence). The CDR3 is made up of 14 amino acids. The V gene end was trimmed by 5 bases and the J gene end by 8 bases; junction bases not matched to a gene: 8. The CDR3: CASSRDRLYDTIYF. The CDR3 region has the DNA TGTGCCAGCAGCCGGGACAGGTTGTACGACACCATATATTTT.

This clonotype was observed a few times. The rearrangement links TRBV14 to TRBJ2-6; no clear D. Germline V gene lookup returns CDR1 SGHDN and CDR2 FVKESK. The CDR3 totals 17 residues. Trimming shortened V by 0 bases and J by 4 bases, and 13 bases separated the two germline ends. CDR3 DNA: TGTGCCAGCAGCCAAGATAATTGGCAGCCAGGGGCCAACGTCCTGACTTTC. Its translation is CASSQDNWQPGANVLTF. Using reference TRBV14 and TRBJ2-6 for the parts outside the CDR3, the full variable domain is EAGVTQFPSHSVIEKGQTVTLRCDPISGHDNLYWYRRVMGKEIKFLLHFVKESKQDESGMPNNRFLAERTGGTYSTLKVQPAELEDSGVYFCASSQDNWQPGANVLTFGAGSRLTVL.

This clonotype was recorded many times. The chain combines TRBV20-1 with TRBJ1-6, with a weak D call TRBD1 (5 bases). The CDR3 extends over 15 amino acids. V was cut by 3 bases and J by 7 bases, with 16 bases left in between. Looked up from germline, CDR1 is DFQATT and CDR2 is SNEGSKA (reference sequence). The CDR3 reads CSASPTRGENSPLHF. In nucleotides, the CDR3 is TGCAGTGCTAGCCCCACGCGGGGCGAAAATTCACCCCTCCACTTT.

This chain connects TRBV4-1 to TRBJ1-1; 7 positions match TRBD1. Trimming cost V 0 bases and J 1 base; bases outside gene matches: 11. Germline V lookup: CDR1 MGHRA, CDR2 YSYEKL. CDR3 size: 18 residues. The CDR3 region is CASSQDRGGTAPNTEAFF. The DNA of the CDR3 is TGCGCCAGCAGCCAAGATAGGGGAGGGACAGCTCCGAACACTGAAGCTTTCTTT.

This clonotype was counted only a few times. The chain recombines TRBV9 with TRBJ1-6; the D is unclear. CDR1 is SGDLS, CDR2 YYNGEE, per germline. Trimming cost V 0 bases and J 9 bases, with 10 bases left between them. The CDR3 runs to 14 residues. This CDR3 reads CASSVEPLGSPLHF. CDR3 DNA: TGTGCCAGCAGCGTAGAGCCCCTGGGTTCACCCCTCCACTTT.

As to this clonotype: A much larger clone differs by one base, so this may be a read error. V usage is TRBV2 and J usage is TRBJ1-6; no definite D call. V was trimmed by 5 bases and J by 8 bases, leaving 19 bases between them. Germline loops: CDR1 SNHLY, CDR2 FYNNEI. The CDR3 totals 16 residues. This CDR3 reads CASSPPIRVIDSPLHF. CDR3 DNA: TGTGCCAGCAGTCCCCCGATCCGAGTAATAGATTCACCCCTCCACTTT.

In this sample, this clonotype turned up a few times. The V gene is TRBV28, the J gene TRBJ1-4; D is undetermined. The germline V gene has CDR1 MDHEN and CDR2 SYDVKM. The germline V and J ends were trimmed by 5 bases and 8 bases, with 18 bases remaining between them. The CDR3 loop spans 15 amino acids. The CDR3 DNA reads TGTGCCAGCAGTGTCGGTGGCGAGAGGTGGGAAAAACTGTTTTTT. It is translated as CASSVGGERWEKLFF.

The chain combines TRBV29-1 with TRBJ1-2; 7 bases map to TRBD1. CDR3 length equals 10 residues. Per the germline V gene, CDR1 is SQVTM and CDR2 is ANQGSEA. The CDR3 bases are TGCAGACAGGGGAACTATGGCTACACCTTC. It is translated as CRQGNYGYTF.

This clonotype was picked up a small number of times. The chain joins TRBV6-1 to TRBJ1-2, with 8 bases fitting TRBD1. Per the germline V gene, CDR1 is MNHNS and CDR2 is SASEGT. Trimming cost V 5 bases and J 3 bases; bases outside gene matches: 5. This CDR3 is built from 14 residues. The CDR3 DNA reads TGTGCCAGCAGTTTAACGGGACAGGACTATGGCTACACCTTC. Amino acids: CASSLTGQDYGYTF.

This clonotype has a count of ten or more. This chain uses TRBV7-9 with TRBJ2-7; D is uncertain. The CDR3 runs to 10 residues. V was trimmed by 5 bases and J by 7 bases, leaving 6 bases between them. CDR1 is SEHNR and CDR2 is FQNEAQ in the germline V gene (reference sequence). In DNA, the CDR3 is TGTGCCAGCAGCATTGAAGAGCAGTACTTC. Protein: CASSIEEQYF. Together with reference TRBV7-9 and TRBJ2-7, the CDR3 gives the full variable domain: DTGVSQNPRHKITKRGQNVTFRCDPISEHNRLYWYRQTLGQGPEFLTYFQNEAQLEKSRLLSDRFSAERPKGSFSTLEIQRTEQGDSAMYLCASSIEEQYFGPGTRLTVT.

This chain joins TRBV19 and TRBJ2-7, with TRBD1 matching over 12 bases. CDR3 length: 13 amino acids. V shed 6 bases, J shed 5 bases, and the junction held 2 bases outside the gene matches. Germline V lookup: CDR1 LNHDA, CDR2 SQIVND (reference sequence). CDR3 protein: CASSGTGGDEQYF. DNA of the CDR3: TGTGCCAGTAGCGGGACAGGGGGCGACGAGCAGTACTTC.

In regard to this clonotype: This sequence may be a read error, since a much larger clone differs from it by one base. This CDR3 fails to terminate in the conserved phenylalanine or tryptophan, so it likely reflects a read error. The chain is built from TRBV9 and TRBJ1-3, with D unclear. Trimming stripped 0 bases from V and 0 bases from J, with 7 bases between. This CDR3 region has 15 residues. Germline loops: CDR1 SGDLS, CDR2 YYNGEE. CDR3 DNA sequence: TGTGCCAGCAGCGTAGAGCCCGTCTCTGGAAACACCATATATTTG. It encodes CASSVEPVSGNTIYL.

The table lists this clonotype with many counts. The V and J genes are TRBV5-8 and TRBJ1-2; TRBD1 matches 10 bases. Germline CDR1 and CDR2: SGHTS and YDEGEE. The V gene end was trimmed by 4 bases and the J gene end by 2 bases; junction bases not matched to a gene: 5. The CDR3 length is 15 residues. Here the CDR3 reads CASSTRQGANYGYTF. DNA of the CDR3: TGTGCCAGCAGCACTCGACAGGGGGCCAACTATGGCTACACCTTC.

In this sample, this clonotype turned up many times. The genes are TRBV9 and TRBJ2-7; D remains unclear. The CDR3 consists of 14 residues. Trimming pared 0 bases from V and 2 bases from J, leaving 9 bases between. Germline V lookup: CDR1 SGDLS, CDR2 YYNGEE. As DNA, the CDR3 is TGTGCCAGCAGCGTAGGTGGGGATACCTACGAGCAGTACTTC. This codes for CASSVGGDTYEQYF.

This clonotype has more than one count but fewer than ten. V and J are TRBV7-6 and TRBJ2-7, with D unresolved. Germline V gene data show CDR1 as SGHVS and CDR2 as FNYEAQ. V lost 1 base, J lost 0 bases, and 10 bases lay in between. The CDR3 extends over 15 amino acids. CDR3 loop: CASSLEGFSSYEQYF. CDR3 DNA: TGTGCCAGCAGCTTAGAAGGTTTCAGCTCCTACGAGCAGTACTTC. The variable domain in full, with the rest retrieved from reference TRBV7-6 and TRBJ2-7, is GAGVSQSPRYKVTKRGQDVALRCDPISGHVSLYWYRQALGQGPEFLTYFNYEAQQDKSGLPNDRFSAERPEGSISTLTIQRTEQRDSAMYRCASSLEGFSSYEQYFGPGTRLTVT.

The CDR3 region is CASGRERGLAGKSYEQYF. CDR3 nucleotides: TGTGCCAGCGGGAGGGAGAGGGGACTAGCGGGGAAATCCTACGAGCAGTACTTC. The gene calls are TRBV2 and TRBJ2-7; 13 bases align to TRBD2. J lost 1 base, V lost 8 bases, and 14 bases had no gene match. This CDR3 region has 18 residues. The germline V gene has CDR1 SNHLY and CDR2 FYNNEI.

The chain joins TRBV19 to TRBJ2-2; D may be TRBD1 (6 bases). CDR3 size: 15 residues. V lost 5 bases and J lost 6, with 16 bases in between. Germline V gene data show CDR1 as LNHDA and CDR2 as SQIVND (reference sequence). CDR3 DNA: TGTGCCAGTAGTTTCTCCGGGACATACCCCGGGGAGCTGTTTTTT. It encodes CASSFSGTYPGELFF.

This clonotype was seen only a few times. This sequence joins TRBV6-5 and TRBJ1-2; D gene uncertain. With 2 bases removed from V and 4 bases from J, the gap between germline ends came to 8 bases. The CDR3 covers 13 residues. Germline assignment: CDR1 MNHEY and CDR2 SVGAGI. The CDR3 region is CASSYEFSYGYTF. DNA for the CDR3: TGTGCCAGCAGTTACGAGTTTAGCTATGGCTACACCTTC.

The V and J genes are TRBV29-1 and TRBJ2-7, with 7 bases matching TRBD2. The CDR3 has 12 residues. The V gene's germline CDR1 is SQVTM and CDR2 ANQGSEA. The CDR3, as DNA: TGCGCCAGCAGTAGGGAGGGCCTCGAGCAGTACTTC. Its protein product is CASSREGLEQYF.

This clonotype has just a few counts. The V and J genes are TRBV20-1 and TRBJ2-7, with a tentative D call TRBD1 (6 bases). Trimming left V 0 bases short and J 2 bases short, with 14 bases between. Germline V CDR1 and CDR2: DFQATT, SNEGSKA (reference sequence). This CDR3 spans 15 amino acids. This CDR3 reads CSARDPRTAAYEQYF. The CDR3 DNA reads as TGCAGTGCTAGAGACCCTCGGACAGCGGCCTACGAGCAGTACTTC.

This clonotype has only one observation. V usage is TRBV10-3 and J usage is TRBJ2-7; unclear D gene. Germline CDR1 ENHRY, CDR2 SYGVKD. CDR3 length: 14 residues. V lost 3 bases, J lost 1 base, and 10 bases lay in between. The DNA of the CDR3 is TGTGCCATCAGTGAAACCGACACATCCTACGAGCAGTACTTC. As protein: CAISETDTSYEQYF.

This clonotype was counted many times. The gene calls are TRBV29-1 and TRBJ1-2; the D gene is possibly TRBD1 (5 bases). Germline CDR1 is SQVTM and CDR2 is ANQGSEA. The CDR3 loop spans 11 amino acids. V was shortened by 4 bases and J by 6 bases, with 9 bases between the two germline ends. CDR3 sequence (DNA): TGCAGCGTTGTCCAGGGCCATGGCTACACCTTC. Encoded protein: CSVVQGHGYTF.

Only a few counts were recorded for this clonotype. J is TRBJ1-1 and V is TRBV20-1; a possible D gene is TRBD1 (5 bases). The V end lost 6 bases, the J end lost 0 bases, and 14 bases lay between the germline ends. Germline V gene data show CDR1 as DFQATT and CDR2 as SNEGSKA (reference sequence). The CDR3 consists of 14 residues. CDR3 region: CSAETWGVNTEAFF. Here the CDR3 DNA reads TGCAGTGCCGAAACCTGGGGGGTGAACACTGAAGCTTTCTTT.

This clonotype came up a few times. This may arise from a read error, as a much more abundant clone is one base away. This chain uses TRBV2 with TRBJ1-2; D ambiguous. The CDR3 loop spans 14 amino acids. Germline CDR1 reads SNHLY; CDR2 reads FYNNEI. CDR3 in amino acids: CASSEEVGLYGCTF. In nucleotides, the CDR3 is TGTGCCAGCAGTGAAGAAGTGGGTCTCTATGGCTGCACCTTC.

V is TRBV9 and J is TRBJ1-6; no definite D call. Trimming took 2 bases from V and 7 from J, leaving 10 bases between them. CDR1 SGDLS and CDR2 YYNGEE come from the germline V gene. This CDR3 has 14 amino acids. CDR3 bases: TGTGCCAGCAGCGTCGTACAGCCCAATTCACCCCTCCACTTT. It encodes CASSVVQPNSPLHF. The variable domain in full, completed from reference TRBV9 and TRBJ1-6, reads DSGVTQTPKHLITATGQRVTLRCSPRSGDLSVYWYQQSLDQGLQFLIQYYNGEERAKGNILERFSAQQFPDLHSELNLSSLELGDSALYFCASSVVQPNSPLHFGNGTRLTVT.

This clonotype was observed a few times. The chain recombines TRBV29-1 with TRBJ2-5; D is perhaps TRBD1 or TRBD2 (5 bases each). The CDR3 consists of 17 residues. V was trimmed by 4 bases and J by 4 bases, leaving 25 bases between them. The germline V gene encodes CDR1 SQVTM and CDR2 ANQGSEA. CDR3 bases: TGCAGCGTTGTGGAGCTTGAGGGACGCCACTGGGGAGAGACCCAGTACTTC. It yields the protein CSVVELEGRHWGETQYF.

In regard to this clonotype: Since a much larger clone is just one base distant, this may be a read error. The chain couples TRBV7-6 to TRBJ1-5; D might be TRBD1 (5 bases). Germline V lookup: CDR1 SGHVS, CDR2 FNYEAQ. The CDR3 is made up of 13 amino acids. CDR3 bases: TGTGCCAGCAACTTAGACAGTGGCCAGCCCCAGCATTTT. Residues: CASNLDSGQPQHF.

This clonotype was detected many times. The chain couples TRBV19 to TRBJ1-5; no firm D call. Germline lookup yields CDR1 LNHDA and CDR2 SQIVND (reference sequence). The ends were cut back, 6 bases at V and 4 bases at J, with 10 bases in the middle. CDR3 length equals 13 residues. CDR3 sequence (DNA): TGTGCCAGTAGCGGACTGATTAATCAGCCCCAGCATTTT. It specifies CASSGLINQPQHF.

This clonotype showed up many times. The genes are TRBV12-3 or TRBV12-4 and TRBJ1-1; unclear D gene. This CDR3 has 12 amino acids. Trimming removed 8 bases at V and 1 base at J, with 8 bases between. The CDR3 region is CASGEGNTEAFF. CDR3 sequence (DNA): TGTGCCAGCGGGGAGGGGAACACTGAAGCTTTCTTT.